This passage covers 25 T cell receptor beta chains from one sample sequenced in a study of patients and donors after allogeneic stem cell transplantation. TCRdb processed the RT-PCR reads anew with MiXCR; each CDR3 protein has one entry. The repertoire holds approximately 160,000 distinct CDR3 sequences, with approximately 28% as singletons. Sequenced input: blood, either unsorted or a sorted T cell fraction (not recorded which). These receptors all stem from a human donor who was either an allogeneic HSCT recipient or a stem cell or donor lymphocyte infusion donor (not recorded which). It is not recorded whose cells these are; they may come from a transplant donor.

The chain links TRBV6-2 or TRBV6-3 to TRBJ1-5; a weak D match, TRBD1 (5 bases). CDR1 and CDR2 (germline): MNHEY, SVGEGT. The ends were cut back, 2 bases at V and 11 bases at J, with 16 bases in the middle. CDR3 length equals 14 residues. CDR3: CASSYGTKRGAQHF. The CDR3, as DNA: TGTGCCAGCAGTTACGGAACCAAGAGGGGTGCCCAGCATTTT.

This clonotype was observed a handful of times. The chain combines TRBV10-3 with TRBJ2-5, with 11 bases fitting TRBD2. This CDR3 contains 15 residues. The V gene end was trimmed by 7 bases and the J gene end by 5 bases; junction bases not matched to a gene: 9. CDR1 is ENHRY, CDR2 SYGVKD, per germline. The CDR3: CAINNGLAGGETQYF. Written as DNA, the CDR3 is TGTGCCATCAACAACGGGCTAGCGGGAGGTGAGACCCAGTACTTC.

The rearrangement links TRBV20-1 to TRBJ1-1, with no clear D. Germline loops: CDR1 DFQATT, CDR2 SNEGSKA (reference sequence). V lost 1 base, J lost 10 bases, and 16 bases lay in between. The CDR3 spans 13 residues. CDR3 region: CSARAPPHGGAFF. CDR3 DNA: TGCAGTGCTAGAGCTCCCCCACATGGTGGAGCTTTCTTT.

The chain combines TRBV24-1 with TRBJ1-2; D not resolved. Germline loops: CDR1 KGHDR, CDR2 SFDVKD. This CDR3 is built from 15 residues. The V gene lost 4 bases and the J gene lost 6 bases, with 17 bases spanning the gap. DNA of the CDR3: TGTGCCACCAGTGACCACAGCGTCGGAAACGATGGCTACACCTTC. It is translated as CATSDHSVGNDGYTF.

The sample holds many counts of this clonotype. The V and J genes are TRBV12-3 or TRBV12-4 and TRBJ2-7, with D possibly called TRBD1 or TRBD2 (5 bases each). V shed 6 bases and J shed 3 bases, with 12 bases lying between them. The CDR3 length is 13 residues. The CDR3 DNA is TGTGCCAGCAGCTTGGGTGGGGGCTACGAGCAGTACTTC. This sequence encodes CASSLGGGYEQYF.

This clonotype turned up a few times. The chain is built from TRBV11-2 and TRBJ1-1; D unclear. V lost 3 bases and J 10 bases, leaving 21 bases between the germline ends. This CDR3 is 15 amino acids long. Germline CDR1 and CDR2: SGHAT and FQNNGV. The CDR3 spells CASSFSRATTARAFF. In DNA, the CDR3 is TGTGCCAGCAGCTTTTCAAGGGCCACGACGGCTCGAGCTTTCTTT.

The chain combines TRBV29-1 with TRBJ2-2; D ambiguous. V shed 7 bases and J shed 7 bases, with 4 bases lying between them. The CDR3 is 9 residues long. CDR1 is SQVTM, CDR2 ANQGSEA, per germline. In DNA, the CDR3 is TGCAGCGGTAGCGGGGAGCTGTTTTTT. This codes for CSGSGELFF.

This clonotype appeared a few times. This sequence joins TRBV5-8 and TRBJ1-6, with a possible D match to TRBD1 (5 bases). Germline V lookup: CDR1 SGHTS, CDR2 YDEGEE. V was pared by 4 bases and J by 3 bases, with 17 bases between. The CDR3 is made up of 17 amino acids. CDR3 sequence reads: CASSPPGGAIYNSPLHF. DNA of the CDR3: TGTGCCAGCAGCCCTCCGGGAGGGGCCATCTATAATTCACCCCTCCACTTT.

J is TRBJ2-3 and V is TRBV20-1, with D hard to call. CDR3 length: 14 amino acids. Trimming left V 0 bases short and J 3 bases short, with 10 bases between. Germline CDR1 DFQATT, CDR2 SNEGSKA (reference sequence). The CDR3: CSARDRPTTDTQYF. As DNA, the CDR3 is TGCAGTGCTAGAGATCGGCCGACGACAGATACGCAGTATTTT.

The V gene is TRBV28, the J gene TRBJ2-1, with 8 bases identical to TRBD2. V lost 3 bases and J lost 5; bases outside the gene matches: 15. CDR1 is MDHEN and CDR2 is SYDVKM in the germline V gene. This CDR3 is 18 amino acids long. In DNA form, the CDR3 reads TGTGCCAGCAGTTTCCCCCTAGCGCAGCGGGAGCGGGACAATGAGCAGTTCTTC. Its protein is CASSFPLAQRERDNEQFF.

This clonotype was seen only a few times. The V call is TRBV27, the J call TRBJ1-5; maybe TRBD1 (5 bases). The V end was cut by 4 bases, the J end by 5 bases, with 15 bases between. This CDR3 has 15 amino acids. Germline assignment: CDR1 MNHEY and CDR2 SMNVEV (reference sequence). The CDR3 DNA sequence: TGTGCCAGCAGTTCTGACAGTTACGGGCATCAGCCCCAGCATTTT. Its translation: CASSSDSYGHQPQHF.

V is TRBV30 and J is TRBJ2-3; 7 positions match TRBD2. Losses at the gene ends were 4 bases for V and 2 bases for J; bases not matched to a gene: 3. The CDR3 has 13 residues. Germline lookup yields CDR1 GTSNPN and CDR2 SVGIG (reference sequence). CDR3 bases: TGTGCCTGGACTAGCGGCTCCACAGATACGCAGTATTTT. Protein product: CAWTSGSTDTQYF.

This clonotype was found a few times. V gene TRBV5-1 combines with J gene TRBJ2-1; perhaps TRBD2 as D (5 bases). Trimming removed 0 bases at V and 1 base at J, with 8 bases between. The germline V gene encodes CDR1 SGHRS and CDR2 YFSETQ. This CDR3 has 15 amino acids. Here the CDR3 reads CASSLARGSYNEQFF. The CDR3 DNA sequence: TGCGCCAGCAGCTTGGCTCGGGGATCCTACAATGAGCAGTTCTTC. Variable domain in full (rest from reference TRBV5-1 and TRBJ2-1): KAGVTQTPRYLIKTRGQQVTLSCSPISGHRSVSWYQQTPGQGLQFLFEYFSETQRNKGNFPGRFSGRQFSNSRSEMNVSTLELGDSALYLCASSLARGSYNEQFFGPGTRLTVL.

The chain is built from TRBV4-1 and TRBJ2-1; D may be TRBD1 or TRBD2 (6 bases each). Germline values: CDR1 MGHRA, CDR2 YSYEKL. Trimming shortened V by 5 bases and J by 4 bases, and 15 bases separated the two germline ends. The CDR3 is 15 amino acids. The CDR3 DNA is TGCGCCAGCAGCGAGAGGGGGGTTTCTTACAATGAGCAGTTCTTC. Its translation: CASSERGVSYNEQFF.

This clonotype was detected only a few times. This chain uses TRBV28 with TRBJ1-5; D is undetermined. V lost 3 bases to trimming and J lost 0 bases, with 12 bases between them. Germline V gene data show CDR1 as MDHEN and CDR2 as SYDVKM. This CDR3 spans 16 amino acids. CDR3 in amino acids: CASSFPPDYSNQPQHF. The CDR3 region has the DNA TGTGCCAGCAGTTTTCCGCCAGATTATAGCAATCAGCCCCAGCATTTT.

The J gene is TRBJ2-2, the V gene TRBV5-1, with TRBD1 as a possible D gene (5 bases). The germline V gene has CDR1 SGHRS and CDR2 YFSETQ. This CDR3 has 14 residues. The germline V and J ends were trimmed by 0 bases and 5 bases, with 8 bases remaining between them. Here the CDR3 reads CASSLEDITGELFF. The CDR3 DNA sequence: TGCGCCAGCAGCTTGGAGGACATTACCGGGGAGCTGTTTTTT.

This clonotype was detected only a few times. V usage is TRBV12-3 or TRBV12-4 and J usage is TRBJ1-5, with D possibly TRBD1 on 6 matching bases. V was shortened by 6 bases and J by 0 bases, with 15 bases between the two germline ends. CDR3 length: 16 residues. The CDR3 protein is CASSPRQADSNQPQHF. As DNA, the CDR3 is TGTGCCAGCAGCCCCCGACAGGCGGATAGCAATCAGCCCCAGCATTTT.

The V gene is TRBV28, the J gene TRBJ2-7; D is uncertain. Trimming removed 2 bases at V and 3 bases at J, with 14 bases between. CDR1 MDHEN and CDR2 SYDVKM come from the germline V gene. The CDR3 loop spans 15 amino acids. The CDR3 bases are TGTGCCAGCAGTTTACCAGGCGACCTGGGCTACGAGCAGTACTTC. It translates to CASSLPGDLGYEQYF.

The rearrangement links TRBV20-1 to TRBJ2-3; D uncertain. This CDR3 contains 17 residues. V was pared by 1 base and J by 0 bases, with 17 bases between. CDR1 DFQATT and CDR2 SNEGSKA come from the germline V gene (reference sequence). In DNA, the CDR3 is TGCAGTGCTAGAGGACGGATGCTAAGAACTAGCACAGATACGCAGTATTTT. Its protein is CSARGRMLRTSTDTQYF.

At least ten counts were recorded for this clonotype. V and J are TRBV12-3 or TRBV12-4 and TRBJ1-5, with a possible D match to TRBD1 (5 bases). This CDR3 has 12 residues. Trimming stripped 9 bases from V and 0 bases from J, with 6 bases between. The CDR3 DNA is TGTGCCAGGACAGTTAGCAATCAGCCCCAGCATTTT. It codes for CARTVSNQPQHF.

This clonotype was observed a few times. The rearrangement links TRBV5-5 to TRBJ1-2; TRBD1 is a possible D gene (6 bases). V lost 5 bases, J lost 7 bases, and 18 bases lay in between. The germline gives CDR1 SGHKS, CDR2 YYEKEE (reference sequence). The CDR3 extends over 14 amino acids. The CDR3 sequence is CASRPPGGPIGYTF. CDR3 sequence (DNA): TGTGCCAGCAGACCGCCGGGGGGCCCGATTGGCTACACCTTC. Looking up the rest from reference TRBV5-5 and TRBJ1-2 gives the full variable domain: DAGVTQSPTHLIKTRGQQVTLRCSPISGHKSVSWYQQVLGQGPQFIFQYYEKEERGRGNFPDRFSARQFPNYSSELNVNALLLGDSALYLCASRPPGGPIGYTFGSGTRLTVV.

This clonotype has only a few counts. This chain connects TRBV7-2 to TRBJ2-4; 11 bases fit TRBD1. Trimming removed 6 bases from V and 9 bases from J; junction bases left unmatched: 7. Germline V CDR1 and CDR2: SGHTA, FQGNSA. There are 14 residues in the CDR3. The CDR3 spells CASSLDRGHSIQYF. CDR3 in DNA: TGTGCCAGCAGTTTGGACAGGGGGCACAGCATTCAGTACTTC.

The rearrangement joins TRBV12-3 or TRBV12-4 to TRBJ2-7; D may be TRBD2 (6 bases). Trimming cost V 8 bases and J 0 bases, with 20 bases left between them. There are 16 residues in the CDR3. The CDR3 spells CASQPGEGSGSYEQYF. The CDR3 nucleotides are TGTGCCAGCCAGCCCGGCGAGGGTAGCGGCTCCTACGAGCAGTACTTC.

This clonotype was observed a handful of times. The V and J genes are TRBV12-3 or TRBV12-4 and TRBJ1-6; D ambiguous. V lost 3 bases and J lost 10, with 7 bases in between. The CDR3 contains 12 residues. CDR3 region: CASSFGRSPLHF. CDR3 bases: TGTGCCAGCAGTTTCGGACGCTCACCCCTCCACTTT.

This clonotype appeared a few times. The CDR3 is CSAKGQTTYEQYF. Here the CDR3 DNA reads TGCAGTGCAAAGGGACAGACTACTTACGAGCAGTACTTC. The rearrangement uses TRBV20-1 and TRBJ2-7; 7 nucleotides agree with TRBD1. V was pared by 6 bases and J by 4 bases, with 9 bases of the junction left unmatched. Germline loops: CDR1 DFQATT, CDR2 SNEGSKA (reference sequence). The CDR3 has 13 residues.